The rows below give T cell receptor beta chains drawn from one sample of a study of T cells in Graves' hyperthyroidism and ophthalmopathy. TCRdb re-analysed the multiplex PCR reads in MiXCR, keeping a single row per CDR3 protein. The sample contains 90,000 to 120,000 distinct CDR3 sequences, roughly 15% of which appear only once. What was sequenced was blood. Receptors were obtained from a woman aged 50 to 65 with Graves' hyperthyroidism. Both conserved end residues are part of each CDR3. D genes are given only for firm matches. The size of a clone is reported for some rows only, either as once, few or many, or as a class for expanded clones.

cdr3_nt cdr3_aa v_call d_call j_call clone_size
TGTGCCAGTAGTCCCACGACTAGCCCGGCCTACGAGCAGTACTTC CASSPTTSPAYEQYF TRBV19 TRBD2 TRBJ2-7 many
TGTGCCAGCAGCTTAGCGGGCAGGGAAGCTTTCTTT CASSLAGREAFF TRBV7-9 - TRBJ1-1 many
TGTGCCACCAGTGAACGGACAGTAATTAGTGAGCAGTTCTTC CATSERTVISEQFF TRBV24-1 - TRBJ2-1 many
TGCAGTGCTCCCGACAGAAGGGGGGCCCTTGAAGAGACCCAGTACTTC CSAPDRRGALEETQYF TRBV20-1 - TRBJ2-5 many
TGTGCCAGCAGCTTCGGACAGGGGGGTGAGCAGTTCTTC CASSFGQGGEQFF TRBV11-2 TRBD1 TRBJ2-1 -
TGTGCCTGGGGAAGTGTTGAAAAACTGTTTTTT CAWGSVEKLFF TRBV30 - TRBJ1-4 many
TGTGCCAGCAGCCTAAGACTAGCGGGAGGGCCGGGAGAGACCCAGTACTTC CASSLRLAGGPGETQYF TRBV11-2 TRBD2 TRBJ2-5 many
TGCGCCAGCAGCTCGGGACGAAACTTCGGCACAGATACGCAGTATTTT CASSSGRNFGTDTQYF TRBV5-1 - TRBJ2-3 many
TGTGCCAGCAGCTTGGGGGTACAGGAAGAGACCCAGTACTTC CASSLGVQEETQYF TRBV5-8 - TRBJ2-5 many
TGTGCCAGCTGGTCTGGTCTCGGTGGAGAGCAGTTCTTC CASWSGLGGEQFF TRBV3-1 - TRBJ2-1 many
TGTGCCAGCAGTTATAACCCCACTAGCGGGAGAGGGGATGAGCAGTTCTTC CASSYNPTSGRGDEQFF TRBV6-1 TRBD2 TRBJ2-1 many
TGTGCCAGCAGTAGGACTCGCACAACTAATGAAAAACTGTTTTTT CASSRTRTTNEKLFF TRBV2 - TRBJ1-4 many